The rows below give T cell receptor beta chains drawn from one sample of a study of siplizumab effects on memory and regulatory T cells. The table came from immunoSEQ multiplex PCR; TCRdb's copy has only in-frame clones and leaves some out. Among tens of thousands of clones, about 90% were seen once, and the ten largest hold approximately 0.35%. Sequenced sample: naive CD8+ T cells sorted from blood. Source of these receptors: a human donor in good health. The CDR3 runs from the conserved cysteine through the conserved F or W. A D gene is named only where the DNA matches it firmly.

CAVLSYNEQFF TRBV10-3 NA TRBJ2-1
CASSIGQGGTEAFF TRBV27 TRBD1 TRBJ1-1
CASSEWQPTGELFF TRBV6-1 NA TRBJ2-2
CASSKLAGGGQETQYF TRBV5-6 TRBD2 TRBJ2-5
CASREGENTEAFF TRBV9 NA TRBJ1-1
CASSDSKAGELFF TRBV6-4 NA TRBJ2-2
CASSLVPENYEQYF TRBV7-9 NA TRBJ2-7
CASSFGNTEAFF TRBV5-4 NA TRBJ1-1
CASRPTSANEQFF TRBV2 NA TRBJ2-1
CASSTPGQGNTEAFF TRBV19 TRBD1 TRBJ1-1
CASSSETSGEPYEQYF TRBV27 TRBD2 TRBJ2-7
CASIHRVGETQYF TRBV6-6 NA TRBJ2-5
CASSQGPGGGYNEQFF TRBV4-1 TRBD2 TRBJ2-1
CASSVDPEPGQGDTEAFF TRBV9 TRBD1 TRBJ1-1
CASSEMTSGTYEQYF TRBV2 TRBD2 TRBJ2-7
CASSQDLGLTEQYF TRBV4-1 NA TRBJ2-7
CASSFLQGPYEQYF TRBV5-4 TRBD1 TRBJ2-7
CASSPGRGVATEAFF TRBV5-6 NA TRBJ1-1
CASSPPGQDPYEQYF TRBV7-9 TRBD1 TRBJ2-7
CASSFGLASQETQYF TRBV5-1 TRBD2 TRBJ2-5
CASSQVTGGGYEQYF TRBV4-2 TRBD1 TRBJ2-7
CSVEGPQGALSSYEQYF TRBV29-1 TRBD1 TRBJ2-7
CASSLDGGETQYF TRBV7-9 NA TRBJ2-5
CASGRDEDTEAFF TRBV6-5 NA TRBJ1-1
CASSGTGPEQFF TRBV9 NA TRBJ2-1
CASSKNAGTGSSNGYTF TRBV21-1 NA TRBJ1-2
CASSQQGVTEAFF TRBV4-1 TRBD1 TRBJ1-1
CASPRGQCSYEQYF TRBV27 TRBD1 TRBJ2-7
CASNRGVNTEAFF TRBV19 NA TRBJ1-1
CASRNTEAFF TRBV19 NA TRBJ1-1
CASSLAASGMGYEQYF TRBV7-8 TRBD2 TRBJ2-7
CASWTRSGNTIYF TRBV25-1 NA TRBJ1-3
CASSEPGAEQFF TRBV2 NA TRBJ2-1
CASTQGRDQPQHF TRBV6-6 NA TRBJ1-5
CSVEGSGNTIYF TRBV29-1 NA TRBJ1-3
CASSFISGGAYEQYF TRBV2 NA TRBJ2-7
CASSGRDGSSYNEQFF TRBV6-1 NA TRBJ2-1
CASSSWGFPARETQYF TRBV27 NA TRBJ2-5
CASRWTDGNTEAFF TRBV27 NA TRBJ1-1
CASSSPLAGGTDTQYF TRBV28 TRBD2 TRBJ2-3
CASSKGNTDYTGELFF TRBV19 NA TRBJ2-2
CASSYRDNLQETQYF TRBV6-6 NA TRBJ2-5
CASSPSGGNYGYTF TRBV27 NA TRBJ1-2
CASSLDSSYEQYF TRBV7-9 NA TRBJ2-7
CASRIAGAANTEAFF TRBV6-5 NA TRBJ1-1
CASSYSRGLRDEQFF TRBV6-5 TRBD1 TRBJ2-1
CASSEEGQGWDEQFF TRBV6-1 TRBD1 TRBJ2-1
CASTPPAGTGEDTQYF TRBV5-6 TRBD1 TRBJ2-3
CASSQDVLAYEQYF TRBV4-1 NA TRBJ2-7
CASSSAGLASTDTQYF TRBV7-9 TRBD2 TRBJ2-3
CASSQDNEQFF TRBV14 NA TRBJ2-1
CASSEVGGMAREQYF TRBV6-6 NA TRBJ2-7
CASALSQSNTEAFF TRBV5-1 NA TRBJ1-1